What follows are 27 T cell receptor beta chains derived from one specimen sequenced in a study of beta chain features in type 1 diabetes. Every bit of the isolated RNA underwent reverse transcription, so sequencing read expressed TCRB transcripts. Data came from immunoSEQ multiplex PCR; TCRdb stores just in-frame clones and leaves some out. The sample yields just over 600,000 clones, around 15% seen once. The sequencing sample was made of naive CD4+ T cells from blood. The receptors shown here come from a man between 18 and 29 years old in good health.

Only a few counts were recorded for this clone. This chain joins TRBV11-2 and TRBJ2-7; D gene uncertain. V lost 6 bases and J 6 bases, leaving 15 bases between the germline ends. The germline V gene encodes CDR1 SGHAT and CDR2 FQNNGV. The CDR3 contains 13 residues. DNA for the CDR3: TGTGCCAGCAGAAGATCGCTAGTCAGCGAGCAGTACTTC. This gives the protein CASRRSLVSEQYF. The full variable domain, rest sourced from reference TRBV11-2 and TRBJ2-7, is EAGVAQSPRYKIIEKRQSVAFWCNPISGHATLYWYQQILGQGPKLLIQFQNNGVVDDSQLPKDRFSAERLKGVDSTLKIQPAKLEDSAVYLCASRRSLVSEQYFGPGTRLTVT.

There are a few counts of this clone. The genes are TRBV10-3 and TRBJ2-3; the match to TRBD2 covers 10 bases. J lost 6 bases, V lost 7 bases, and 7 bases had no gene match. The CDR3 spans 14 residues. Germline loops: CDR1 ENHRY, CDR2 SYGVKD. For the CDR3, the DNA is TGTGCCATCAAGACCAGCGGGAGGGGTGATACGCAGTATTTT. Translated: CAIKTSGRGDTQYF.

In its sample, this clone was seen a few times. The J gene is TRBJ2-2, the V gene TRBV5-1; no reliable D call. V was cut by 1 base and J by 6 bases, with 10 bases left in between. The germline gives CDR1 SGHRS, CDR2 YFSETQ. This CDR3 region has 14 residues. CDR3 region: CASSLFLVAGELFF. The CDR3 nucleotides are TGCGCCAGCAGCTTGTTTCTAGTCGCCGGGGAGCTGTTTTTT.

The sample holds a few counts of this clone. This chain uses TRBV7-9 with TRBJ2-7; TRBD2 agrees at 9 bases. V dropped 1 base and J dropped 3; count of bases not matched to a gene: 4. The CDR3 is 15 residues long. Germline CDR1 is SEHNR and CDR2 is FQNEAQ (reference sequence). The CDR3 nucleotides are TGTGCCAGCAGCTTAGGGGGTAGCGGGAGCTACGAGCAGTACTTC. As protein: CASSLGGSGSYEQYF.

This clone was observed a handful of times. This chain uses TRBV7-3 with TRBJ2-6; no definite D call. V lost 0 bases to trimming and J lost 5 bases, with 11 bases between them. The CDR3 runs 16 residues. Germline assignment: CDR1 SGHTA and CDR2 FQGTGA. The CDR3 protein is CASSLTGGLRANVLTF. CDR3 in DNA: TGTGCCAGCAGCTTAACGGGCGGTCTTAGGGCCAACGTCCTGACTTTC.

The chain is built from TRBV6-1 and TRBJ2-1; TRBD2 might be the D (5 bases). Deletions cut 3 bases from V and 6 bases from J, with 9 bases between. CDR1 and CDR2 from the germline V gene are MNHNS and SASEGT. There are 13 residues in the CDR3. The CDR3 nucleotides read TGTGCCAGCAGTGATCGGGGTGGCAATGAGCAGTTCTTC. This sequence encodes CASSDRGGNEQFF.

The chain uses TRBV28 and TRBJ2-4; 8 positions agree with TRBD1. The germline gives CDR1 MDHEN, CDR2 SYDVKM. This CDR3 comprises 17 residues. Trimming took 4 bases from V and 0 from J; bases not matched to a gene: 8. CDR3 bases: TGTGCCAGCAGTTCACCGGACAGGGAGAAAGCCAAAAACATTCAGTACTTC. It yields the protein CASSSPDREKAKNIQYF.

This clone has more than one count but fewer than ten. The CDR3: CSVERELGAGGSLFEQYF. DNA of the CDR3: TGCAGCGTTGAAAGGGAGCTGGGAGCGGGAGGATCTTTGTTCGAGCAGTACTTC. The chain has TRBV29-1 and TRBJ2-7; 9 bases are shared with TRBD2. The trim removed 2 bases at V and 6 bases at J, leaving 20 bases unmatched. This CDR3 is built from 18 residues. CDR1 SQVTM and CDR2 ANQGSEA come from the germline V gene.

The genes are TRBV9 and TRBJ2-6; D is unclear. From germline, CDR1 is SGDLS and CDR2 YYNGEE. This CDR3 contains 12 residues. Trimming pared 4 bases from V and 5 bases from J, leaving 4 bases between. The CDR3 loop is CASSLRANVLTF. In nucleotides, the CDR3 is TGTGCCAGCAGCCTAAGGGCCAACGTCCTGACTTTC.

V and J are TRBV6-5 and TRBJ2-5, with D tentatively TRBD1 (6 bases). CDR3 size: 14 residues. The V gene lost 0 bases and the J gene lost 3 bases, with 8 bases spanning the gap. Per germline, CDR1 MNHEY and CDR2 SVGAGI. CDR3 bases: TGTGCCAGCAGTTACTCGGGACAAGAAGAGACCCAGTACTTC. Residues: CASSYSGQEETQYF.

This clone was seen a few times. The rearrangement uses TRBV28 and TRBJ1-2; no clear D. Germline V gene data show CDR1 as MDHEN and CDR2 as SYDVKM. The CDR3 is 12 amino acids. Trimming took 6 bases from V and 9 from J, leaving 14 bases between them. The CDR3 sequence is CASSPPQLSYTF. CDR3 sequence (DNA): TGTGCCAGCAGCCCACCCCAATTAAGCTACACCTTC.

This clone was seen a handful of times. The genes are TRBV5-6 and TRBJ1-1; D may be TRBD1 (6 bases). The CDR3 has 14 residues. Germline loops: CDR1 SGHDT, CDR2 YYEEEE. V lost 1 base, J lost 5 bases, and 12 bases lay in between. The CDR3 DNA follows: TGTGCCAGCAGCTTGTGGGGGGCGTGGACTGAAGCTTTCTTT. Its translation is CASSLWGAWTEAFF.

This clone was seen a few times. The rearrangement joins TRBV7-3 to TRBJ2-7, with 11 bases identical to TRBD1. With 6 bases clipped from V and 6 bases from J, the junction kept 4 bases outside the gene matches. The CDR3 consists of 13 residues. Germline V gives CDR1 SGHTA, CDR2 FQGTGA. In DNA form, the CDR3 reads TGTGCCAGCAGATCCGGGACAGGGGGCGAGCAGTACTTC. Its translation is CASRSGTGGEQYF.

The rearrangement links TRBV11-2 to TRBJ2-5; 7 positions match TRBD1. Trimming took 10 bases from V and 5 from J; bases not matched to a gene: 7. The CDR3 is 12 residues long. Germline loops: CDR1 SGHAT, CDR2 FQNNGV. CDR3 nucleotide sequence: TGTGCCACTCAAGGACAGGAGGAGACCCAGTACTTC. Amino acid sequence: CATQGQEETQYF.

The chain joins TRBV5-1 to TRBJ2-3; no clear D gene. Germline values: CDR1 SGHRS, CDR2 YFSETQ. Trimming cost V 1 base and J 2 bases, with 8 bases left between them. This CDR3 spans 14 amino acids. This chain's CDR3 is CASSLRGNTDTQYF. CDR3 nucleotides: TGCGCCAGCAGCTTGAGAGGAAACACAGATACGCAGTATTTT.

The V call is TRBV7-3, the J call TRBJ2-1; TRBD1 aligns across 9 bases. There are 16 residues in the CDR3. V trimming: 3 bases; J trimming: 5 bases; junction bases outside the gene matches: 8. Germline CDR1 and CDR2: SGHTA and FQGTGA. CDR3 protein: CASSFTYNRGHNEQFF. CDR3 coding DNA: TGTGCCAGCAGCTTTACCTATAACAGGGGGCACAATGAGCAGTTCTTC. Full variable domain (remainder filled in from reference TRBV7-3 and TRBJ2-1): GAGVSQTPSNKVTEKGKYVELRCDPISGHTALYWYRQSLGQGPEFLIYFQGTGAADDSGLPNDRFFAVRPEGSVSTLKIQRTERGDSAVYLCASSFTYNRGHNEQFFGPGTRLTVL.

This chain joins TRBV6-6 and TRBJ2-2; D is unresolved. With 2 bases removed from V and 4 bases from J, the gap between germline ends came to 11 bases. Germline CDR1 MNHNY, CDR2 SVGAGI (reference sequence). The length of the CDR3 is 15 residues. This CDR3 reads CASSYRLGGTGELFF. CDR3 nucleotide sequence: TGTGCCAGCAGTTACCGGTTGGGTGGCACCGGGGAGCTGTTTTTT.

This clone appeared a few times. The chain uses TRBV11-2 and TRBJ2-3; the match to TRBD2 covers 7 bases. The CDR3 loop spans 15 amino acids. The V gene end was trimmed by 1 base and the J gene end by 8 bases; junction bases not matched to a gene: 9. The germline V gene encodes CDR1 SGHAT and CDR2 FQNNGV. The CDR3 nucleotides read TGTGCCAGCAGCTTAGCTAGCGGTGGGCGAGTTACGCAGTATTTT. Translated, it gives CASSLASGGRVTQYF.

A few counts support this clone. The chain joins TRBV7-2 to TRBJ2-1, with 8 bases that match TRBD2. Germline CDR1 is SGHTA and CDR2 is FQGNSA. The CDR3 covers 17 residues. Trimming took 5 bases from V and 6 from J; bases not matched to a gene: 15. The CDR3 region has the DNA TGTGCCAGCAGCCCTCTACACGGGGGGGCTTGGGGCAATGAGCAGTTCTTC. Amino acids: CASSPLHGGAWGNEQFF.

The V gene is TRBV28, the J gene TRBJ1-5; D is ambiguous. The CDR3 runs 16 residues. CDR1 MDHEN and CDR2 SYDVKM come from the germline V gene. V lost 3 bases, J lost 5 bases, and 17 bases lay in between. The CDR3 DNA is TGTGCCAGCAGTTTTCGGAACCGGTTACCTTATCAGCCCCAGCATTTT. It yields the protein CASSFRNRLPYQPQHF.

V usage is TRBV7-2 and J usage is TRBJ2-4; TRBD1 matches 8 bases. This CDR3 comprises 16 residues. Germline V gives CDR1 SGHTA, CDR2 FQGNSA. Unmatched junction bases numbered 10, after V lost 5 bases and J lost 4 bases. CDR3 in amino acids: CASSPGDRKVKNIQYF. CDR3 DNA sequence: TGTGCCAGCAGCCCAGGGGACAGGAAGGTGAAAAACATTCAGTACTTC.

In its sample, this clone was seen a few times. This CDR3 reads CASSILRRINQPQHF. DNA for the CDR3: TGTGCCAGTAGTATACTCCGGCGGATAAATCAGCCCCAGCATTTT. This sequence joins TRBV19 and TRBJ1-5; D gene ambiguous. The germline V and J ends were trimmed by 2 bases and 4 bases, with 12 bases remaining between them. Germline-derived CDR1 and CDR2 are LNHDA and SQIVND (reference sequence). This CDR3 is 15 amino acids long. The full variable domain, with the rest looked up from reference TRBV19 and TRBJ1-5, is DGGITQSPKYLFRKEGQNVTLSCEQNLNHDAMYWYRQDPGQGLRLIYYSQIVNDFQKGDIAEGYSVSREKKESFPLTVTSAQKNPTAFYLCASSILRRINQPQHFGDGTRLSIL.

The genes are TRBV4-2 and TRBJ2-3; either TRBD1 or TRBD2 may fit D (5 bases each). V lost 0 bases and J lost 5, with 15 bases in between. Germline CDR1 LGHNA, CDR2 YNFKEQ. The CDR3 covers 16 residues. The DNA for the CDR3 is TGTGCCAGCAGCCAAGATTGGAGTAGTGGGGGAGATACGCAGTATTTT. This gives the protein CASSQDWSSGGDTQYF.

This clone showed up just a few times. The rearrangement links TRBV14 to TRBJ2-7, with TRBD1 matching over 8 bases. The CDR3 runs to 15 residues. Germline loops: CDR1 SGHDN, CDR2 FVKESK. V lost 2 bases, J lost 5 bases, and 8 bases stayed unmatched. The CDR3 is CASSQIRQGRNEQYF. Here the CDR3 DNA reads TGTGCCAGCAGCCAAATAAGACAGGGGCGGAACGAGCAGTACTTC.

This clone occurred a few times. V is TRBV28 and J is TRBJ2-5; no clear D gene. Germline lookup yields CDR1 MDHEN and CDR2 SYDVKM. The CDR3 runs 13 residues. V was cut by 7 bases and J by 1 base, with 10 bases left in between. The CDR3 is CASTYNSQETQYF. The CDR3 coding sequence is TGTGCCAGCACCTACAATTCCCAAGAGACCCAGTACTTC. Using reference TRBV28 and TRBJ2-5 for the parts outside the CDR3, the full variable domain is DVKVTQSSRYLVKRTGEKVFLECVQDMDHENMFWYRQDPGLGLRLIYFSYDVKMKEKGDIPEGYSVSREKKERFSLILESASTNQTSMYLCASTYNSQETQYFGPGTRLLVL.

This clone was detected only a few times. The genes are TRBV30 and TRBJ1-2; TRBD1 matches 9 bases. Germline CDR1 GTSNPN, CDR2 SVGIG (reference sequence). This CDR3 has 13 residues. Trimming cost V 8 bases and J 3 bases; bases outside gene matches: 7. The CDR3 region is CAGHRGRDYGYTF. The CDR3 DNA is TGTGCCGGCCACAGGGGGCGAGACTATGGCTACACCTTC.

The J gene is TRBJ2-1, the V gene TRBV10-3, with a weak D call TRBD1 (5 bases). Deletions cut 8 bases from V and 3 bases from J, with 8 bases between. The CDR3 consists of 12 residues. Germline-derived CDR1 and CDR2 are ENHRY and SYGVKD. Here the CDR3 DNA reads TGTGCCATCGGGGCGATCTACAATGAGCAGTTCTTC. This gives the protein CAIGAIYNEQFF.